A selection of T cell receptor beta chains follows, all from one sample in a study of shared clonotypes between healthy human individuals. The assay was immunoSEQ multiplex PCR, and TCRdb's table has in-frame clones only and misses some. The profile shows around 2.5 million clones, roughly 93% of them singletons. The sequenced material came from naive CD4+ T cells from PBMCs. These receptors all stem from a man aged 18 to 29 in good health. Some clones in this sample may be carry-over from other donors' samples. The CDR3 runs from the conserved cysteine through the conserved F or W. Fields, in order: D gene, clone size, V gene, J gene, CDR3 protein, CDR3 DNA. A D gene is named only where the DNA matches it firmly. Where a row states a size, it is once, few, many or the class of an expanded clone; other rows omit it.

>-|once|TRBV11-2|TRBJ2-5
CASALMETQYF
TGTGCCAGCGCCCTTATGGAGACCCAGTACTTC
>-|-|TRBV27|TRBJ2-1
CASSGGRELEQFF
TGTGCCAGCAGTGGGGGTCGGGAGCTGGAGCAGTTCTTC
>TRBD1|-|TRBV5-1|TRBJ2-7
CASSWTGTYEQYF
TGCGCCAGCAGCTGGACAGGGACCTACGAGCAGTACTTC
>TRBD2|-|TRBV7-8|TRBJ2-7
CASSLLAGVYSNEQYF
TGTGCCAGCAGCCTACTAGCGGGAGTATATTCCAACGAGCAGTACTTC
>TRBD1|-|TRBV25-1|TRBJ1-5
CASSSGGPYQPQHF
TGTGCCAGCAGCTCAGGGGGGCCCTATCAGCCCCAGCATTTT
>-|-|TRBV19|TRBJ1-3
CASSTGASSGNTIYF
TGTGCCAGTAGTACCGGAGCGAGCTCTGGAAACACCATATATTTT
>-|-|TRBV4-1|TRBJ1-2
CASSQAGTHVYGYTF
TGCGCCAGCAGCCAGGCCGGGACGCATGTCTATGGCTACACCTTC
>TRBD1|-|TRBV28|TRBJ1-3
CASSTTGGTGNTIYF
TGTGCCAGCAGCACAACAGGGGGCACTGGAAACACCATATATTTT
>TRBD2|-|TRBV20-1|TRBJ2-7
CGSGSYYKQYF
TGCGGTAGCGGGAGTTATTACAAGCAGTACTTC
>-|once|TRBV28|TRBJ1-2
CASSSPGLGGDYGYTF
TGTGCCAGCAGTTCCCCCGGTTTGGGGGGGGACTATGGCTACACCTTC
>TRBD2|once|TRBV6-1|TRBJ2-1
CASSERTSGTNEQFF
TGTGCCAGCAGTGAAAGGACTAGCGGGACCAATGAGCAGTTCTTC
>-|-|TRBV5-6|TRBJ1-2
CASSFLANYGYTF
TGTGCCAGCAGCTTTTTGGCCAACTATGGCTACACCTTC
>-|-|TRBV29-1|TRBJ1-5
CSAMGGGGQPQHF
TGCAGCGCAATGGGCGGAGGGGGTCAGCCCCAGCATTTT
>TRBD1|-|TRBV2|TRBJ1-4
CAGTGMGTTNEKLFF
TGTGCCGGGACAGGGATGGGGACAACTAATGAAAAACTGTTTTTT
>-|-|TRBV7-2|TRBJ2-7
CASSLEAGPREQYF
TGTGCCAGCAGCTTAGAGGCAGGGCCGCGCGAGCAGTACTTC
>-|-|TRBV7-2|TRBJ2-1
CASSFGGVTYNEQFF
TGTGCCAGCAGCTTCGGCGGTGTTACCTACAATGAGCAGTTCTTC
>TRBD1|-|TRBV5-1|TRBJ2-5
CASSQMGDRIETQYF
TGCGCCAGCAGCCAAATGGGGGACAGGATAGAGACCCAGTACTTC
>TRBD1|-|TRBV19|TRBJ2-7
CASSWDRGYTTTEQYF
TGTGCCAGTAGCTGGGACAGGGGGTATACCACTACGGAGCAGTACTTC
>TRBD2|-|TRBV7-3|TRBJ2-7
CASSPSGTSAYEQYF
TGTGCCAGCAGCCCTTCCGGGACTAGCGCATACGAGCAGTACTTC
>-|-|TRBV9|TRBJ2-1
CASSVAGRGAINEQFF
TGTGCCAGCAGCGTAGCGGGCAGGGGGGCCATAAATGAGCAGTTCTTC
>-|-|TRBV2|TRBJ1-1
CASSEVAPHSTVSTEAFF
TGTGCCAGCAGTGAAGTGGCCCCCCACAGCACAGTCAGCACTGAAGCTTTCTTT
>-|-|TRBV5-1|TRBJ2-3
CASSLPFLGTQYF
TGCGCCAGCAGCTTGCCGTTTCTTGGGACGCAGTATTTT
>-|-|TRBV29-1|TRBJ2-2
CSVKPDTKDGELFF
TGCAGCGTAAAACCGGACACAAAGGACGGGGAGCTGTTTTTT
>TRBD1|-|TRBV7-9|TRBJ1-1
CASSLDRGLPEAFF
TGTGCCAGCAGCTTAGACAGGGGTTTGCCTGAAGCTTTCTTT
>TRBD2|-|TRBV7-3|TRBJ2-2
CASSRGLGNTGELFF
TGTGCCAGCAGCCGCGGACTAGGGAACACCGGGGAGCTGTTTTTT
>-|-|TRBV27|TRBJ2-2
CASSLLGGNTGELFF
TGTGCCAGCAGTTTATTAGGGGGGAACACCGGGGAGCTGTTTTTT
>-|-|TRBV27|TRBJ2-2
CASSTAPTAAAGELFF
TGTGCCAGCAGTACCGCTCCCACCGCAGCCGCCGGGGAGCTGTTTTTT
>TRBD1|-|TRBV6-5|TRBJ1-1
CASTAGGLNTEAFF
TGTGCCAGCACCGCAGGGGGTCTGAACACTGAAGCTTTCTTT
>-|-|TRBV7-2|TRBJ1-2
CASSLFQDGYTF
TGTGCCAGCAGCTTATTCCAGGATGGCTACACCTTC
>-|-|TRBV19|TRBJ1-1
CASSSLGGWDEAFF
TGTGCCAGTAGTTCTCTAGGAGGTTGGGATGAAGCTTTCTTT
>-|-|TRBV11-2|TRBJ2-1
CASSADLYNEQFF
TGTGCCAGCAGCGCGGACCTATACAATGAGCAGTTCTTC
>-|-|TRBV5-1|TRBJ1-3
CASSLDSTSGNTIYF
TGCGCCAGCAGCCTGGACAGTACCTCTGGAAACACCATATATTTT
>TRBD1|once|TRBV18|TRBJ2-5
CASSHGTGRETQYF
TGTGCCAGCTCACACGGGACAGGAAGGGAGACCCAGTACTTC
>TRBD1|-|TRBV11-2|TRBJ2-5
CARGQRQGEETQYF
TGTGCCAGGGGGCAGAGGCAGGGGGAAGAGACCCAGTACTTC
>TRBD1|-|TRBV5-1|TRBJ1-1
CASSSGAGGRGTEAFF
TGCGCCAGCAGCTCGGGGGCAGGGGGCCGGGGCACTGAAGCTTTCTTT
>TRBD2|-|TRBV6-1|TRBJ2-7
CASSEGGRAYEQYF
TGTGCCAGCAGTGAAGGCGGGAGGGCCTACGAGCAGTACTTC
>TRBD2|once|TRBV9|TRBJ2-7
CASSAYGGGPYEQYF
TGTGCCAGCAGCGCCTACGGCGGGGGACCCTACGAGCAGTACTTC
>TRBD2|-|TRBV7-9|TRBJ2-5
CASSLAPGGPWGQETQYF
TGTGCCAGCAGCTTAGCGCCGGGAGGGCCCTGGGGTCAAGAGACCCAGTACTTC
>TRBD2|-|TRBV28|TRBJ2-1
CASSRTSGRAYNEQFF
TGTGCCAGCAGTCGGACTAGCGGGAGGGCCTACAATGAGCAGTTCTTC
>-|-|TRBV11-2|TRBJ2-5
CASEEGAGETQYF
TGTGCCAGCGAGGAGGGAGCGGGAGAGACCCAGTACTTC
>TRBD2|-|TRBV5-1|TRBJ2-5
CASSLVGIAGGRETQYF
TGCGCCAGCAGCTTGGTGGGTATAGCGGGAGGACGGGAGACCCAGTACTTC
>TRBD1|-|TRBV5-6|TRBJ1-6
CASSPDRVNSPLHF
TGTGCCAGCAGCCCCGACAGGGTGAATTCACCCCTCCACTTT
>-|-|TRBV18|TRBJ2-3
CASSLSITDTQYF
TGTGCCAGCTCACTATCAATCACAGATACGCAGTATTTT
>-|-|TRBV7-9|TRBJ1-2
CASSLGGYKNGYTF
TGTGCCAGCAGCTTAGGAGGTTACAAGAACGGCTACACCTTC
>-|-|TRBV28|TRBJ1-1
CASSSPGDPTRNTEAFF
TGTGCCAGCAGTTCCCCCGGGGACCCTACGAGGAACACTGAAGCTTTCTTT
>-|once|TRBV19|TRBJ1-4
CASSSDRTAATNEKLFF
TGTGCCAGTAGTAGCGACCGGACAGCTGCAACTAATGAAAAACTGTTTTTT
>TRBD1|-|TRBV28|TRBJ1-5
CASSLLVSAGGRQPQHF
TGTGCCAGCAGTTTATTGGTTTCGGCAGGGGGGAGACAGCCCCAGCATTTT
>TRBD2|-|TRBV28|TRBJ2-7
CASRPPGLAASYEQYF
TGTGCCAGCAGACCCCCGGGACTAGCGGCCTCCTACGAGCAGTACTTC
>-|-|TRBV6-5|TRBJ2-5
CASSYRGLRETQYF
TGTGCCAGCAGTTACCGGGGCCTGAGGGAGACCCAGTACTTC
>TRBD2|-|TRBV5-1|TRBJ2-2
CASSLTIAGGGTGELFF
TGCGCCAGCAGCTTGACCATAGCGGGAGGAGGTACCGGGGAGCTGTTTTTT
>TRBD1|few|TRBV29-1|TRBJ1-1
CSVEQGVGTEAFF
TGCAGCGTTGAACAGGGGGTGGGGACTGAAGCTTTCTTT
>-|once|TRBV5-1|TRBJ2-1
CASSLVMGGGYNEQFF
TGCGCCAGCAGCTTGGTTATGGGAGGAGGCTACAATGAGCAGTTCTTC
>TRBD1|-|TRBV5-1|TRBJ2-5
CASSRYNSGTGLETQYF
TGCGCCAGCAGCCGCTATAATTCCGGGACAGGCCTGGAGACCCAGTACTTC
>-|-|TRBV18|TRBJ2-3
CASSRVSPKGDTQYF
TGTGCCAGCTCACGAGTATCTCCAAAAGGGGATACGCAGTATTTT